This record looks at one TCR beta chain sequence and its context. Its antigen is not identified. PCR amplification relied on 60 Vbeta primers (plus 13 Jbeta primers). Assay used: immunoSEQ multiplex PCR; TCRdb lists only in-frame clones, some missing. This sample has just over 200,000 clones, with around four fifths found just once. As for the donors, each was a healthy bone marrow donor. This record comes from a study of cytomegalovirus exposure and HLA in healthy donors. Germline V gives CDR1 LNHDA, CDR2 SQIVND (reference sequence). V was trimmed by 9 bases and J by 9 bases, leaving 15 bases between them. This CDR3 region has 12 residues. Study-wide results and limits: Later analysis demonstrated an association between a missense DCLRE1C variant and TCR beta V- and J-gene trimming.

The sequence came from a woman between 40 and 50 years old in good health and CMV-seronegative. Sequenced: PBMCs. The chain carries TRBV19 and TRBJ1-5; D is uncertain. The CDR3 sequence is CASLYGSGPQHF. The CDR3 bases are TGTGCCAGCCTTTACGGTTCGGGGCCCCAGCATTTT.